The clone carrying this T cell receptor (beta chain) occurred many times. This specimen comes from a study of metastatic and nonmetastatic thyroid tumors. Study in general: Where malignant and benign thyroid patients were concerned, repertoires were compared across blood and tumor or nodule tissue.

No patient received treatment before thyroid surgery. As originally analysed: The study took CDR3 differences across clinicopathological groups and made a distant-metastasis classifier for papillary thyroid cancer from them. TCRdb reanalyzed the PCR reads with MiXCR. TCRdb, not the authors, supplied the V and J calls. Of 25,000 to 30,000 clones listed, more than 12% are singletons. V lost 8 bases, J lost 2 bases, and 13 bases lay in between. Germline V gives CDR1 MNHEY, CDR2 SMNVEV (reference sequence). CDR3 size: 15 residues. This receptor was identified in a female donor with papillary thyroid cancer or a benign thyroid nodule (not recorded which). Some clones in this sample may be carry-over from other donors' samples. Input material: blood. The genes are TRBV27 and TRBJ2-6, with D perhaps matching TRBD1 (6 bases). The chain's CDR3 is CASSLAGAGANVLTF. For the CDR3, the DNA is TGTGCCAGCTCCCTGGCAGGGGCTGGGGCCAACGTCCTGACTTTC.